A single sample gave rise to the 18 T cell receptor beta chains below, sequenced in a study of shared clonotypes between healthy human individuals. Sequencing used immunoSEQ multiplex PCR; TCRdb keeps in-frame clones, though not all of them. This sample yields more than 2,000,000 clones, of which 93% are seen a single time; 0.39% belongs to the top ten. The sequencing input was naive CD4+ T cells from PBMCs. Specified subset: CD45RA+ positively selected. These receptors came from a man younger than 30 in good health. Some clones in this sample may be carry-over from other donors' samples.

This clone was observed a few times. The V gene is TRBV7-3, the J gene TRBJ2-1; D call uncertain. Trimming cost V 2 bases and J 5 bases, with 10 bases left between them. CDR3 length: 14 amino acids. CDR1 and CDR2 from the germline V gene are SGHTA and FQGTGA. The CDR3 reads CASSLDSWDNEQFF. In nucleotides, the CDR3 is TGTGCCAGCAGCTTAGATAGCTGGGACAATGAGCAGTTCTTC.

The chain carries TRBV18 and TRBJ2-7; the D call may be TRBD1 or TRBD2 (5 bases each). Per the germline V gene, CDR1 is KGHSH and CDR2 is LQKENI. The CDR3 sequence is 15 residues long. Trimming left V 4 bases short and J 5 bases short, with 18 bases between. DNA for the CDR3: TGTGCCAGCTCACAAGCCGGGACGATATCAGACGAGCAGTACTTC. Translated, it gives CASSQAGTISDEQYF.

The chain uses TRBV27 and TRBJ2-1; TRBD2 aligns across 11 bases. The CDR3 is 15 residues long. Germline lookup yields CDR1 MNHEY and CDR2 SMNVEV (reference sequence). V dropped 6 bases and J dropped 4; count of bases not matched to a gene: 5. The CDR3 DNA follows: TGTGCCAGCAGACCTCGACTAGCGGGATACAATGAGCAGTTCTTC. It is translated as CASRPRLAGYNEQFF.

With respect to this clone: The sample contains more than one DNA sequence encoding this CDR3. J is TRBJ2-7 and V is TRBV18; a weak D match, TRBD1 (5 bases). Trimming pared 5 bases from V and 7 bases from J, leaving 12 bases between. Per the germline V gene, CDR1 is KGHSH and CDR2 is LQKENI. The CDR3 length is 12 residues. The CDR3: CASSGQGGEQYF. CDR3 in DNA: TGTGCCAGCTCAGGGCAGGGCGGTGAGCAGTACTTC.

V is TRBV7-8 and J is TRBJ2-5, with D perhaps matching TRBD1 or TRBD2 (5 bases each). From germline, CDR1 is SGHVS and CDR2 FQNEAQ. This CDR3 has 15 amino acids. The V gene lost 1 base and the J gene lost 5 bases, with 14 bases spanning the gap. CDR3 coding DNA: TGTGCCAGCAGCTTAGTTGGGACCCCTTGGGAGACCCAGTACTTC. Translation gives CASSLVGTPWETQYF.

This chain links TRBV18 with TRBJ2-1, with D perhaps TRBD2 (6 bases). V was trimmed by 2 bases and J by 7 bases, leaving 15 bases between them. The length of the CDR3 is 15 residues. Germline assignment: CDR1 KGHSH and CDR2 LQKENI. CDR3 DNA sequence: TGTGCCAGCTCACCAGAAACTGATGGGGGGAATGAGCAGTTCTTC. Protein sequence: CASSPETDGGNEQFF. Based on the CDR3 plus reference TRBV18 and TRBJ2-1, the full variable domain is NAGVMQNPRHLVRRRGQEARLRCSPMKGHSHVYWYRQLPEEGLKFMVYLQKENIIDESGMPKERFSAEFPKEGPSILRIQQVVRGDSAAYFCASSPETDGGNEQFFGPGTRLTVL.

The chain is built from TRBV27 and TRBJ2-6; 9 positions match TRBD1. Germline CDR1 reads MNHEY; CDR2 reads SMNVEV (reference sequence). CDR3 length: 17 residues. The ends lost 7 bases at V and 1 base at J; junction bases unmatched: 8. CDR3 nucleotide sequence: TGTGCCAGCACAAAGGGACAGGGCCTTTCTGGGGCCAACGTCCTGACTTTC. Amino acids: CASTKGQGLSGANVLTF.

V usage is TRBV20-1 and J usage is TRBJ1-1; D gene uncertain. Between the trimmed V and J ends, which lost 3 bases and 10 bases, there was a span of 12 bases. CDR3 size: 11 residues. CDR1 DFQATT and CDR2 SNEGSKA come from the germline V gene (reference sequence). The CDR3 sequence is CSASRAEGAFF. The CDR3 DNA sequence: TGCAGTGCTAGTAGGGCAGAAGGAGCTTTCTTT.

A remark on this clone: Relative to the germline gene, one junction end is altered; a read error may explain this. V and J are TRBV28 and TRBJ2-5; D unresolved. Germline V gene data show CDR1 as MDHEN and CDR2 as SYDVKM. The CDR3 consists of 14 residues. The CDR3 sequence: CASSLSDAQGTQYF. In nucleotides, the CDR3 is TGTGCCAGCAGTTTATCGGACGCCCAAGGGACCCAGTACTTC.

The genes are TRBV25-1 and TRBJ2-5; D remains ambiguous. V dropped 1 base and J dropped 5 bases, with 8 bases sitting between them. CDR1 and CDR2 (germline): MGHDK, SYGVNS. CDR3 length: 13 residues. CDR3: CASSESGLETQYF. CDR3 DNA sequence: TGTGCCAGCAGTGAATCCGGTCTGGAGACCCAGTACTTC.

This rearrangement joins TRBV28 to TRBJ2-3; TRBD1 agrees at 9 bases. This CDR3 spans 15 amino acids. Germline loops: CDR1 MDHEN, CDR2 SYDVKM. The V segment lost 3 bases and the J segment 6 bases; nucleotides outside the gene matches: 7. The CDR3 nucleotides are TGTGCCAGCAGTTTCAACAGGGGGCAAATCGATACGCAGTATTTT. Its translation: CASSFNRGQIDTQYF.

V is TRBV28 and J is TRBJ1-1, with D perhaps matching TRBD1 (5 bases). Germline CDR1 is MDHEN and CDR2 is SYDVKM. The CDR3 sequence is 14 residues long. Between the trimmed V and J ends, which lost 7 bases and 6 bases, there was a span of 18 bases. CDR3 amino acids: CASNSGAKGAEAFF. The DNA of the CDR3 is TGTGCCAGCAACTCGGGAGCTAAAGGGGCTGAAGCTTTCTTT. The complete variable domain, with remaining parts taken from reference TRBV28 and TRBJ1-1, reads DVKVTQSSRYLVKRTGEKVFLECVQDMDHENMFWYRQDPGLGLRLIYFSYDVKMKEKGDIPEGYSVSREKKERFSLILESASTNQTSMYLCASNSGAKGAEAFFGQGTRLTVV.

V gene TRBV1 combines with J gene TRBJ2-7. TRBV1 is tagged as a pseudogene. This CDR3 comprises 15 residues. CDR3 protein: CTSSHPPKSDYEQYF. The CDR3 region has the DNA TGCACCAGCAGCCATCCCCCCAAGTCGGACTACGAGCAGTACTTC.

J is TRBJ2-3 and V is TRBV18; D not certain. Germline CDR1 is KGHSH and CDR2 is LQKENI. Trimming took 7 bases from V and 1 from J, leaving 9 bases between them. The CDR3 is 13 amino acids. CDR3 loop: CASFQGGTDTQYF. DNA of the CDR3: TGTGCCAGCTTTCAAGGTGGCACAGATACGCAGTATTTT.

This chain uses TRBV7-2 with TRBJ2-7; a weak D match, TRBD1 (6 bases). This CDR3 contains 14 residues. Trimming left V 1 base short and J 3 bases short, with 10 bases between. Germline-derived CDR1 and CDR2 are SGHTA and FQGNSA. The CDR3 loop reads CASSLGKQGYEQYF. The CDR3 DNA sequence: TGTGCCAGCAGCTTAGGGAAACAGGGCTACGAGCAGTACTTC.

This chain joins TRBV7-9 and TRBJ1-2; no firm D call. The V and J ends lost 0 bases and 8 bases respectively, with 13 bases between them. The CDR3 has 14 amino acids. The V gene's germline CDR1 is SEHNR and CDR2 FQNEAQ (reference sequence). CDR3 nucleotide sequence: TGTGCCAGCAGCTTAGCGGCCAAAGGCCCAGGCTACACCTTC. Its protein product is CASSLAAKGPGYTF.

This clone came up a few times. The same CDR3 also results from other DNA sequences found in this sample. CDR3 loop: CASGYGYTF. DNA of the CDR3: TGTGCCAGCGGTTATGGCTACACCTTC. The chain links TRBV28 to TRBJ1-2; no reliable D call. V was clipped by 8 bases and J by 5 bases, with 3 bases between them. Germline assignment: CDR1 MDHEN and CDR2 SYDVKM. There are 9 residues in the CDR3.

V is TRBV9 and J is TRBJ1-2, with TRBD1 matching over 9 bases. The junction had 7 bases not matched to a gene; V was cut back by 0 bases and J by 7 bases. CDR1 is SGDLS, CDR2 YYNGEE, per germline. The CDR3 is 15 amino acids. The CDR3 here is CASSVEDRGVGGYTF. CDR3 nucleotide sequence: TGTGCCAGCAGCGTAGAGGACAGGGGCGTAGGTGGCTACACCTTC.